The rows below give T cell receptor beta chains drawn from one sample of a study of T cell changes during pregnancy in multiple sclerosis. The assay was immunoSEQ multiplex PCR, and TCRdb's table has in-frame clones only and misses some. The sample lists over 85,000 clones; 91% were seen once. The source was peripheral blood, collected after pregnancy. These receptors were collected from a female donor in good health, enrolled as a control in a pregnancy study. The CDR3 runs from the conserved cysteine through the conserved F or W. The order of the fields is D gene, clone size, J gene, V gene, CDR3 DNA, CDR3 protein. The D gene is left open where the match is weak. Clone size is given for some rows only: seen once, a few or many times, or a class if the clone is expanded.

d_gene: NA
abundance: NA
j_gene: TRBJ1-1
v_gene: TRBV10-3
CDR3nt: TGTGCCATCAGTGAGAACACCATAAACACTGAAGCTTTCTTT
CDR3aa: CAISENTINTEAFF

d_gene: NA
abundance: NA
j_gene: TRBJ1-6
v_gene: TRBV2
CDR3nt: TGTGCCAGCATAAGAGACAACTATAATTCACCCCTCCACTTT
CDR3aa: CASIRDNYNSPLHF

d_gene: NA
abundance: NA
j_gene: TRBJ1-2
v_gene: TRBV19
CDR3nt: TGTGCCAGTAGTACCTATTTTGCGGGGGTTATTGATACGGGCTACACCTTC
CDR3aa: CASSTYFAGVIDTGYTF

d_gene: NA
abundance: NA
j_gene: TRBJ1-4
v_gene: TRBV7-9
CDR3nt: TGTGCCAGCAGCTTAATTACCCGGCACAGGGTTAATGAAAAACTGTTTTTT
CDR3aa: CASSLITRHRVNEKLFF

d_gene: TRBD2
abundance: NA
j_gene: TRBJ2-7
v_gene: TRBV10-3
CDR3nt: TGTGCCATCAGCCCCTCGGGGGGGTACGAGCAGTACTTC
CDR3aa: CAISPSGGYEQYF

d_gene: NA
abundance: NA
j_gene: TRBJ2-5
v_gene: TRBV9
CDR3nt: TGTGCCAGCAGCTCGCCGACAGGCCAAGCGGGACGAGAGACCCAGTACTTC
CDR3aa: CASSSPTGQAGRETQYF

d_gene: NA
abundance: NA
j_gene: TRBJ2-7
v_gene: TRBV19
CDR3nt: TGTGCCAGTAGTATAGCCAGGACGGGAGACCAGTACTTC
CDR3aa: CASSIARTGDQYF

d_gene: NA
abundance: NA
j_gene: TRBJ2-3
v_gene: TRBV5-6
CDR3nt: TGTGCCAGCACCTTGGCGGGCGGGGGCCTATCGGATACGCAGTATTTT
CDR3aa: CASTLAGGGLSDTQYF

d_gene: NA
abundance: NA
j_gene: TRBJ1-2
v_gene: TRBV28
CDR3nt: TGTGCCAGCAGTTTGGGGAGGGCTAACTATGGCTACACCTTC
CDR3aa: CASSLGRANYGYTF

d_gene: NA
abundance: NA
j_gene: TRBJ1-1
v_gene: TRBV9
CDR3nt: TGTGCCAGCAGCGTAGCCCAGGGGCAGAAAGCTTTCTTT
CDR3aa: CASSVAQGQKAFF

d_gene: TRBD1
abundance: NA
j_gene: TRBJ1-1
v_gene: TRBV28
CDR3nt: TGTGCCAGCAGGAGACAGGGGGGGATGAACACTGAAGCTTTCTTT
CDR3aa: CASRRQGGMNTEAFF

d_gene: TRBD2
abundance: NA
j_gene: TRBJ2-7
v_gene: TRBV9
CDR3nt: TGTGCCAGCAGCGTAGGGGTAGCGGGGGCCCGCGAGCAGTACTTC
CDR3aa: CASSVGVAGAREQYF

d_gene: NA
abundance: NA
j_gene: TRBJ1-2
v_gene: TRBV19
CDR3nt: TGTGCCAGTAGTATAGGTCCGACAATCGGTGGCTACACCTTC
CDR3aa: CASSIGPTIGGYTF

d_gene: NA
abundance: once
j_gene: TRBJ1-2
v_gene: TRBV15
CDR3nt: TGTGCCACCAGCAGAGCCCGTCCCGGGGGGGCAAATGGCTACACCTTC
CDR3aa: CATSRARPGGANGYTF

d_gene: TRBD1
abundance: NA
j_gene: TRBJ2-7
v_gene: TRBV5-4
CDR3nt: TGTGCCAGCAGCTTAGGGACAGTCCACTCCTACGAGCAGTACTTC
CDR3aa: CASSLGTVHSYEQYF

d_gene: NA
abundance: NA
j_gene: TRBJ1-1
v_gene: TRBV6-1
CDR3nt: TGTGCCAGCAGGAGGACTGAAGCTTTCTTT
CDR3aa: CASRRTEAFF

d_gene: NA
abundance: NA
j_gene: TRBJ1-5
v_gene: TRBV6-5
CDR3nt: TGTGCCAGCAGCGTCGGAGGGGTCAATCAGCCCCAGCATTTT
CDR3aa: CASSVGGVNQPQHF

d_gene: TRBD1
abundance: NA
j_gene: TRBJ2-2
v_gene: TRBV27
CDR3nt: TGTGCCAGCAGACGCGACAGGGCCAACACCGGGGAGCTGTTTTTT
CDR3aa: CASRRDRANTGELFF

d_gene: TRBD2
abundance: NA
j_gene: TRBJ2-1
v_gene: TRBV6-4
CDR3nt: TGTGCCAGCAGTGAGGGGACTAGCGGGATCAATGAGCAGTTCTTC
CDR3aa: CASSEGTSGINEQFF

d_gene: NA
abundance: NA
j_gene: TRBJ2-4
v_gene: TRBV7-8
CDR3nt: TGTGCCAGCAGCTTAGCTGCAGGGGCAAACATTCAGTACTTC
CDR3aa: CASSLAAGANIQYF

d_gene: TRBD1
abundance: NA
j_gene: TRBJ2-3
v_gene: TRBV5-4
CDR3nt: TGTGCCAGCCGAAACAGGGGCGGCACAGATACGCAGTATTTT
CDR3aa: CASRNRGGTDTQYF

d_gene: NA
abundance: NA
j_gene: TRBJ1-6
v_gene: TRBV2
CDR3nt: TGTGCCAGCAGTGAACAGGGGCGGAATTCACCCCTCCACTTT
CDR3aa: CASSEQGRNSPLHF

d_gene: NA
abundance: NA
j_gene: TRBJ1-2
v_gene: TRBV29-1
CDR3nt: TGCAGCGTCCCCGGGATTAACTATGGCTACACCTTC
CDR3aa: CSVPGINYGYTF